This T cell receptor (beta chain) was captured by sequencing in a study of circulating and synovial CD4+ cells in juvenile arthritis (dated by TCRdb to between 2013 and 2015). About the investigation overall: Within each patient, the study compared the TCRbeta CDR3 repertoires of three groups: circulating HLA-DR+ CD4 T cells, bulk blood CD4 T cells, and synovial CD4 T cells. Repertoire sequencing was performed with the aim of confirming enrichment of synovial clonotypes in a circulating synovial-like CD4 T cell subset.

About this clone: Its antigen specificity is not known. No base quality values were provided; no much bigger clone lies one nucleotide off.

Library generation was performed with the immunoSEQ multiplex PCR assay. TCRbeta CDR3 sequencing was carried out by an external provider as a commercial service. Processing in the source paper ran as follows. The analyses used productive nucleotide sequences together with amino acid sequences obtained by in silico translation. Diversity was quantified by Renyi entropy over a range of alpha values, with sample size equalised by taking the median of 200 repeated subsamples. Pairwise repertoire distance was calculated as one minus the Chao-modified Jaccard index to correct for under-sampling and was used for clustering. Frequency-weighted overlap with synovial clonotypes was calculated across 200 sample sizes, using 200 draws without replacement for each, and the value reported was the one at the size of the smaller sample. Entries here come from immuneACCESS through TCRdb and include only in-frame sequences with V and J called. Some clones fail to appear in such tables; in the studies checked, an unresolved V gene covers under half of the shortfall, and the cause of the remainder is unknown. Clonal size and the V and J genes are those of that table, whereas D and trimming came from the DNA. Here the sample has 30,000 or so clones; 90% to 95% occur a single time. About 0.61% of the sample rests with the top ten.

The sequenced samples came from patients who had active juvenile idiopathic arthritis. Cells were sorted right after thawing, and dead cells were excluded with Live/Dead Fixable Near-IR Stain. Paper-wide results and their limitations: Circulating pathogenic-like lymphocytes clustered with synovial T cells and shared a substantially higher fraction of CDR3 sequences with synovium than bulk blood. Synovial and circulating pathogenic-like lymphocyte repertoires were less diverse than bulk blood CD4 repertoires, with some CPL samples as oligoclonal as synovium. Overlap with synovium increased with sequencing depth, so measured shared-clonotype fractions likely underestimated the full repertoire overlap. CPL and bulk blood CD4 samples differed in T cell genome counts by at least an order of magnitude, so sample-size effects were addressed. No difference between circulating pathogenic-like lymphocytes and bulk blood T cells was detected by traditional Vbeta family usage analysis.

The sequencing sample was made of CD4+ T cells from blood. The sequence was collected from a human donor with juvenile idiopathic arthritis.

In nucleotide form, the sequence is TGTGCCAGCAGTTACACATACAGCGGGCGGCCTGAAGCTTTCTTT. Protein translation: CASSYTYSGRPEAFF. The rearranged segments are TRBV6-6 and TRBJ1-1, with an unclear D gene assignment. CDR1 MNHNY and CDR2 SVGAGI were looked up in the germline V gene (reference sequence). The CDR3 starts with the cysteine, ends with the phenylalanine, and has 15 residues. Only the CDR3 part of the read is kept: 45 bases, read in frame from the first base. Between the V and J ends, shortened by 2 bases and 6 bases respectively, the junction contains 16 bases.